This T cell receptor beta chain was identified during a study of shared clonotypes between healthy human individuals. Some clones are missing from TCRdb's copy, which holds only in-frame ones; the method was immunoSEQ multiplex PCR. The repertoire includes roughly 2,000,000 clones, roughly 93% of them detected once, and around 1.7% sits in the top ten. This CDR3 has 16 amino acids. The ends were cut back, 5 bases at V and 3 bases at J, with 20 bases in the middle. CDR1 SGHTA and CDR2 FQGNSA come from the germline V gene. It was CD45RO-negative cells, positively selected for CCR7, that made up naive CD8 cells, with terminally differentiated effector memory CD45RA+ cells excluded. Whole-study results and caveats: Deeper or shallower sequencing was expected to change how clonotypes are shared among donors. Sorted-subset sequencing, rarefaction showed, was incomplete despite large depth.

Points on this clone: Its antigen is unidentified.

Material: naive CD8+ T cells from PBMCs. The receptor comes from a man aged 18-30 years in good health. Some clones in this sample may be carry-over from other donors' samples. V usage is TRBV7-2 and J usage is TRBJ2-7, with a possible D match to TRBD2 (6 bases). The DNA for the CDR3 is TGTGCCAGCAGCGACCCGACTAGTTCCCAATACTACGAGCAGTACTTC. It encodes CASSDPTSSQYYEQYF.